These 28 T cell receptor beta chains were all obtained from the same sample, sequenced in a study of blood T cell repertoires in COVID-19. This table comes from immunoSEQ multiplex PCR, and its TCRdb copy is limited to in-frame clones, with some not included. Of about 140,000 clones in the sample, 65% to 85% were seen once. The sample comprised peripheral blood. The receptors derive from a woman aged 60-70 years with acute or convalescent COVID-19.

The V and J genes are TRBV5-4 and TRBJ2-6; tentatively, D is TRBD2 (6 bases). CDR3 length: 19 residues. Looked up from germline, CDR1 is SGHNT and CDR2 is YYREEE (reference sequence). Trimming removed 1 base at V and 5 bases at J, with 22 bases between. In DNA form, the CDR3 reads TGTGCCAGCAGCTTGAGGTGGGGGGTAGGTGGAGACAGGGCCAACGTCCTGACTTTC. It yields the protein CASSLRWGVGGDRANVLTF.

This clone was observed a handful of times. CDR3 residues: CASSQELQVSEAFF. CDR3 nucleotides: TGTGCCAGCAGCCAAGAGCTACAGGTTTCTGAAGCTTTCTTT. The rearrangement joins TRBV3-1 (or the pseudogene TRBV3-2) to TRBJ1-1; D might be TRBD1 (5 bases). The germline V and J ends were trimmed by 0 bases and 6 bases, with 11 bases remaining between them. Germline V lookup: CDR1 LGHDT, CDR2 YNNKEL (reference sequence). CDR3 length equals 14 residues.

This chain connects TRBV7-9 to TRBJ2-7; 9 positions match TRBD2. Germline values: CDR1 SEHNR, CDR2 FQNEAQ (reference sequence). V dropped 2 bases and J dropped 5; count of bases not matched to a gene: 10. This CDR3 contains 16 residues. The CDR3 bases are TGTGCCAGCAGCTTAATAGCGGGAGTCGTATTCCACGAGCAGTACTTC. Translated, it gives CASSLIAGVVFHEQYF.

The CDR3 loop is CASSIIGGGRKTDTIYF. CDR3 nucleotide sequence: TGTGCCAGCAGTATTATCGGGGGGGGCAGAAAGACGGACACCATATATTTT. The chain joins TRBV28 to TRBJ1-3; tentatively, D is TRBD1 (6 bases). Per germline, CDR1 MDHEN and CDR2 SYDVKM. The CDR3 sequence is 17 residues long. V was clipped by 5 bases and J by 8 bases, with 25 bases between them.

The CDR3 region has the DNA TGTGCTAGCTCTCTTCAGACTGAAGCTTTCTTT. It specifies CASSLQTEAFF. The V gene is TRBV19, the J gene TRBJ1-1; D is undetermined. Germline assignment: CDR1 LNHDA and CDR2 SQIVND (reference sequence). This CDR3 is built from 11 residues.

The chain has TRBV28 and TRBJ1-2; D is uncertain. The CDR3 totals 17 residues. Trimming took 4 bases from V and 4 from J, leaving 22 bases between them. The germline CDR1 and CDR2 sequences are MDHEN and SYDVKM. The chain's CDR3 is CASSYGAAETGGYGYTF. DNA of the CDR3: TGTGCCAGCAGTTATGGAGCAGCTGAAACCGGCGGCTATGGCTACACCTTC.

This clone was picked up one time. The J gene is TRBJ1-4, the V gene TRBV19; maybe TRBD1 (6 bases). Germline V gives CDR1 LNHDA, CDR2 SQIVND (reference sequence). This CDR3 comprises 15 residues. Trimming cost V 6 bases and J 3 bases, with 14 bases left between them. Here the CDR3 DNA reads TGTGCCAGTAGCCCGGCGGGGGCGGCTAATGAAAAACTGTTTTTT. Translation gives CASSPAGAANEKLFF. The complete variable domain, with remaining parts taken from reference TRBV19 and TRBJ1-4, reads DGGITQSPKYLFRKEGQNVTLSCEQNLNHDAMYWYRQDPGQGLRLIYYSQIVNDFQKGDIAEGYSVSREKKESFPLTVTSAQKNPTAFYLCASSPAGAANEKLFFGSGTQLSVL.

This rearrangement joins TRBV29-1 to TRBJ2-5; 8 bases align to TRBD2. The ends lost 5 bases at V and 4 bases at J; junction bases unmatched: 12. Germline V gene sequence: CDR1 SQVTM, CDR2 ANQGSEA. The CDR3 length is 15 residues. CDR3 coding DNA: TGCAGCGTTCATATTAGCGGGATCGGGGGAGAGACCCAGTACTTC. Translating gives CSVHISGIGGETQYF.

The gene calls are TRBV5-1 and TRBJ2-7, with D tentatively TRBD2 (7 bases). The CDR3 runs 19 residues. Trimming took 1 base from V and 3 from J, leaving 26 bases between them. Germline V gene data show CDR1 as SGHRS and CDR2 as YFSETQ. The CDR3 sequence: CASSLSPRGGASGYYEQYF. For the CDR3, the DNA is TGCGCCAGCAGCTTGAGTCCCAGGGGAGGGGCTAGCGGATACTACGAGCAGTACTTC.

CDR3 amino acids: CASSATVPGGGDEQYF. DNA of the CDR3: TGCGCCAGCAGCGCAACCGTCCCGGGAGGGGGAGACGAGCAGTACTTC. The chain joins TRBV5-1 to TRBJ2-7; 8 bases agree with TRBD2. Germline trimming cut 4 bases from V and 5 bases from J; bases unmatched to any gene: 14. CDR3 length equals 16 residues. CDR1 is SGHRS and CDR2 is YFSETQ in the germline V gene.

CDR3 sequence: CASRRGTPGANVLTF. As DNA, the CDR3 is TGTGCCAGCAGACGCGGGACTCCTGGGGCCAACGTCCTGACTTTC. V usage is TRBV6-5 and J usage is TRBJ2-6, with D possibly being TRBD2 (6 bases). Trimming took 6 bases from V and 2 from J, leaving 11 bases between them. This CDR3 is 15 amino acids long. Germline V gene data show CDR1 as MNHEY and CDR2 as SVGAGI.

In this sample, this clone turned up a few times. The chain uses TRBV13 and TRBJ2-7; D gene ambiguous. Trimming shortened V by 1 base and J by 6 bases, and 13 bases separated the two germline ends. The CDR3 contains 14 residues. The germline CDR1 and CDR2 sequences are PRHDT and FYEKMQ (reference sequence). The CDR3 reads CASSLVAFGREQYF. DNA of the CDR3: TGTGCCAGCAGCTTAGTTGCGTTCGGTCGCGAGCAGTACTTC.

V gene TRBV18 combines with J gene TRBJ1-1; no clear D gene. V was pared by 0 bases and J by 4 bases, with 9 bases between. CDR3 length: 14 residues. Germline V CDR1 and CDR2: KGHSH, LQKENI. CDR3 nucleotides: TGTGCCAGCTCACCACCCTTTGGAGGCACTGAAGCTTTCTTT. Its translation is CASSPPFGGTEAFF.

The sample holds one count of this clone. This rearrangement joins TRBV30 to TRBJ2-7; 9 nucleotides match TRBD2. The CDR3 runs 13 residues. V was pared by 4 bases and J by 4 bases, with 5 bases of the junction left unmatched. CDR1 GTSNPN and CDR2 SVGIG come from the germline V gene (reference sequence). The CDR3 loop reads CAWTAGGGYEQYF. Written as DNA, the CDR3 is TGTGCCTGGACGGCGGGAGGGGGTTACGAGCAGTACTTC.

The rearrangement uses TRBV7-9 and TRBJ2-2; 7 nucleotides line up with TRBD1. From germline, CDR1 is SEHNR and CDR2 FQNEAQ (reference sequence). The CDR3 has 19 amino acids. V lost 0 bases and J lost 5; bases outside the gene matches: 15. The CDR3 is CASSLAGLDRRRGTGELFF. The CDR3 bases are TGTGCCAGCAGCTTAGCCGGGTTGGACAGGCGCCGGGGAACCGGGGAGCTGTTTTTT.

This chain connects TRBV6-5 to TRBJ1-5; maybe TRBD1 (5 bases). The CDR3 has 15 residues. V was pared by 5 bases and J by 5 bases, with 16 bases between. Germline loops: CDR1 MNHEY, CDR2 SVGAGI. CDR3 sequence (DNA): TGTGCCAGCAGTAAGAATCAGGGATGGGATCAGCCCCAGCATTTT. Protein product: CASSKNQGWDQPQHF.

The chain employs TRBV7-9 and TRBJ1-2; D is uncertain. The CDR3 runs 13 residues. Per the germline V gene, CDR1 is SEHNR and CDR2 is FQNEAQ (reference sequence). V lost 3 bases and J lost 8, with 13 bases in between. The CDR3 nucleotides read TGTGCCAGCAGCTTTGGTTCGGGAGAGGGCTACACCTTC. Amino acids: CASSFGSGEGYTF.

The V and J genes are TRBV20-1 and TRBJ1-2, with a tentative D call TRBD1 (5 bases). Germline V gene data show CDR1 as DFQATT and CDR2 as SNEGSKA (reference sequence). The CDR3 totals 11 residues. V was cut by 3 bases and J by 7 bases, with 9 bases left in between. Written as DNA, the CDR3 is TGCAGTGCTAGTGAGACAGTTGGCTACACCTTC. It yields the protein CSASETVGYTF.

The V gene is TRBV30, the J gene TRBJ1-6, with 9 nucleotides matching TRBD1. V was clipped by 4 bases and J by 7 bases; unmatched bases: 8. The CDR3 has 15 amino acids. Germline values: CDR1 GTSNPN, CDR2 SVGIG (reference sequence). CDR3 nucleotide sequence: TGTGCCTGGAATGCGAAGACAGGGGGGAATTCACCCCTCCACTTT. It codes for CAWNAKTGGNSPLHF. The whole variable domain, filled in from reference TRBV30 and TRBJ1-6, reads SQTIHQWPATLVQPVGSPLSLECTVEGTSNPNLYWYRQAAGRGLQLLFYSVGIGQISSEVPQNLSASRPQDRQFILSSKKLLLSDSGFYLCAWNAKTGGNSPLHFGNGTRLTVT.

The CDR3 is CASTQTGVSDEAFF. The CDR3 coding sequence is TGTGCCAGTACACAGACAGGGGTTAGCGATGAAGCTTTCTTT. The V call is TRBV19, the J call TRBJ1-1, with TRBD1 matching 8 bases. V was clipped by 7 bases and J by 7 bases; unmatched bases: 11. The germline gives CDR1 LNHDA, CDR2 SQIVND (reference sequence). The CDR3 is made up of 14 amino acids. Full variable domain (outside the CDR3, taken from reference TRBV19 and TRBJ1-1): DGGITQSPKYLFRKEGQNVTLSCEQNLNHDAMYWYRQDPGQGLRLIYYSQIVNDFQKGDIAEGYSVSREKKESFPLTVTSAQKNPTAFYLCASTQTGVSDEAFFGQGTRLTVV.

The chain links TRBV14 to TRBJ2-7, with D unclear. Germline assignment: CDR1 SGHDN and CDR2 FVKESK. The CDR3 is 14 amino acids. The V gene lost 0 bases and the J gene lost 3 bases, with 9 bases spanning the gap. CDR3: CASSQEGSNYEQYF. DNA for the CDR3: TGTGCCAGCAGCCAAGAGGGCAGTAACTACGAGCAGTACTTC. The whole variable domain, filled in from reference TRBV14 and TRBJ2-7, reads EAGVTQFPSHSVIEKGQTVTLRCDPISGHDNLYWYRRVMGKEIKFLLHFVKESKQDESGMPNNRFLAERTGGTYSTLKVQPAELEDSGVYFCASSQEGSNYEQYFGPGTRLTVT.

The chain recombines TRBV5-4 with TRBJ1-2, with D maybe TRBD1 (6 bases). Trimming shortened V by 5 bases and J by 5 bases, and 13 bases separated the two germline ends. The CDR3 spans 13 residues. The germline V gene has CDR1 SGHNT and CDR2 YYREEE (reference sequence). The CDR3 bases are TGTGCCAGCAGTCTCGGACAGACTTATGGCTACACCTTC. Protein: CASSLGQTYGYTF.

The genes are TRBV28 and TRBJ1-2, with a tentative D call TRBD1 (5 bases). Deletions cut 6 bases from V and 8 bases from J, with 13 bases between. The germline CDR1 and CDR2 sequences are MDHEN and SYDVKM. The length of the CDR3 is 12 residues. CDR3 coding DNA: TGTGCCAGCAGCCCAGGGCAGGGCGGCTACACCTTC. It codes for CASSPGQGGYTF.

The chain uses TRBV27 and TRBJ2-1; TRBD1 is a possible D gene (5 bases). Trimming left V 1 base short and J 8 bases short, with 9 bases between. The CDR3 totals 13 residues. Germline V gene data show CDR1 as MNHEY and CDR2 as SMNVEV (reference sequence). Here the CDR3 reads CASSLLGPDEQFF. CDR3 in DNA: TGTGCCAGCAGTTTATTGGGGCCGGATGAGCAGTTCTTC.

The rearrangement uses TRBV11-2 and TRBJ1-5; D is unclear. This CDR3 is 13 amino acids long. Per germline, CDR1 SGHAT and CDR2 FQNNGV. V gave up 2 bases and J gave up 4 bases, with 6 bases separating them. As DNA, the CDR3 is TGTGCCAGCAGCTTAAGAGGGAATCAGCCCCAGCATTTT. Protein sequence: CASSLRGNQPQHF.

The chain employs TRBV5-4 and TRBJ2-7; a possible D gene is TRBD2 (5 bases). The CDR3 consists of 15 residues. V was pared by 1 base and J by 2 bases, with 13 bases between. Germline V gene data show CDR1 as SGHNT and CDR2 as YYREEE (reference sequence). The CDR3 DNA sequence: TGTGCCAGCAGCTTGAAAGGGATGGAGGCCTACGAGCAGTACTTC. Amino acids: CASSLKGMEAYEQYF.

The chain is built from TRBV5-6 and TRBJ1-2; 9 nucleotides line up with TRBD1. Losses at the gene ends were 3 bases for V and 8 bases for J; bases not matched to a gene: 5. The germline gives CDR1 SGHDT, CDR2 YYEEEE. The CDR3 extends over 13 amino acids. The chain's CDR3 is CASSSQGARGYTF. CDR3 DNA: TGTGCCAGCAGCTCACAGGGGGCGCGGGGCTACACCTTC.

This sequence joins TRBV5-6 and TRBJ2-2; D not resolved. Germline loops: CDR1 SGHDT, CDR2 YYEEEE. The V end lost 4 bases, the J end lost 5 bases, and 15 bases lay between the germline ends. CDR3 length equals 15 residues. The CDR3: CASSPWAGLTGELFF. The CDR3 DNA sequence: TGTGCCAGCAGCCCGTGGGCAGGATTAACCGGGGAGCTGTTTTTT.